The 27 T cell receptor beta chains in this list originate from one sample, sequenced in a study of graft-versus-host responses after intestinal transplantation. These receptors' antigens are unknown. Sequencing was performed with immunoSEQ multiplex PCR; in TCRdb, only in-frame clones are kept and a portion is missing. The table includes more than 85,000 clones, roughly four fifths detected once. Sequencing used unstimulated CD4+ T cells sorted from spleen or lymph node cells, obtained before intestinal transplant. Receptor source: a human donor who received an intestinal transplant.

The rearrangement links TRBV7-9 to TRBJ1-2; 8 nucleotides line up with TRBD1. The germline V gene encodes CDR1 SEHNR and CDR2 FQNEAQ (reference sequence). This CDR3 has 15 residues. V dropped 3 bases and J dropped 4; count of bases not matched to a gene: 7. This chain's CDR3 is CASSFSQGASYGYTF. CDR3 sequence (DNA): TGTGCCAGCAGCTTTTCCCAGGGGGCCTCCTATGGCTACACCTTC.

DNA of the CDR3: TGCGCCAGCAGTGAGTCTCGTCAAGCCGCGCTATACAATGAGCAGTTCTTC. Translated, it gives CASSESRQAALYNEQFF. The chain carries TRBV10-2 and TRBJ2-1; D gene ambiguous. CDR3 length equals 17 residues. V dropped 0 bases and J dropped 4 bases, with 16 bases sitting between them. Germline lookup yields CDR1 WSHSY and CDR2 SAAADI.

The chain employs TRBV28 and TRBJ2-7; weak D call: TRBD2 (6 bases). V gave up 3 bases and J gave up 1 base, with 13 bases separating them. Germline V gene data show CDR1 as MDHEN and CDR2 as SYDVKM. The CDR3 consists of 15 residues. The CDR3 loop is CASSLEGHRSYEQYF. The CDR3 DNA is TGTGCCAGCAGTTTGGAGGGTCACAGGTCCTACGAGCAGTACTTC. The entire variable domain, with the rest obtained from reference TRBV28 and TRBJ2-7, is as follows: DVKVTQSSRYLVKRTGEKVFLECVQDMDHENMFWYRQDPGLGLRLIYFSYDVKMKEKGDIPEGYSVSREKKERFSLILESASTNQTSMYLCASSLEGHRSYEQYFGPGTRLTVT.

This sequence joins TRBV5-1 and TRBJ1-6; a possible D gene is TRBD1 (5 bases). V lost 4 bases, J lost 4 bases, and 12 bases lay in between. The germline V gene has CDR1 SGHRS and CDR2 YFSETQ. The CDR3 has 15 residues. CDR3: CASSEATEYNSPLHF. The CDR3 DNA is TGCGCCAGCAGCGAGGCGACAGAATATAATTCACCCCTCCACTTT.

This clone has just a few counts. The chain has TRBV7-2 and TRBJ2-1; D remains unclear. V lost 7 bases, J lost 2 bases, and 9 bases lay in between. From germline, CDR1 is SGHTA and CDR2 FQGNSA. The CDR3 runs 13 residues. DNA for the CDR3: TGTGCCAGCACCAACCGGGCCTACAATGAGCAGTTCTTC. Translation: CASTNRAYNEQFF.

This clone was seen a few times. The genes are TRBV6-5 and TRBJ2-3, with 8 bases lining up with TRBD1. This CDR3 contains 12 residues. Trimming at V came to 6 bases and at J to 9 bases, leaving 5 bases not matched to a gene. The V gene's germline CDR1 is MNHEY and CDR2 SVGAGI. The CDR3 DNA reads as TGTGCCAGCAGCCCACAGGGGGGCACGCAGTATTTT. Its protein product is CASSPQGGTQYF.

The V gene is TRBV19, the J gene TRBJ1-1; D is possibly TRBD1 (6 bases). CDR3 length: 13 amino acids. The V end lost 8 bases, the J end lost 0 bases, and 10 bases lay between the germline ends. From germline, CDR1 is LNHDA and CDR2 SQIVND (reference sequence). CDR3 nucleotides: TGTGCCAGTCAAGACAGGTTGAACACTGAAGCTTTCTTT. Translating it yields CASQDRLNTEAFF.

There are a few counts of this clone. The chain couples TRBV5-4 to TRBJ2-3, with TRBD2 as a possible D gene (7 bases). The V gene's germline CDR1 is SGHNT and CDR2 YYREEE (reference sequence). This CDR3 is built from 16 residues. The V end lost 2 bases, the J end lost 5 bases, and 18 bases lay between the germline ends. The CDR3 loop reads CASSLVSRGGVDTQYF. The CDR3 DNA reads as TGTGCCAGCAGCTTAGTTAGTAGGGGGGGGGTAGATACGCAGTATTTT. Combining the CDR3 with reference TRBV5-4 and TRBJ2-3 gives the whole variable domain ETGVTQSPTHLIKTRGQQVTLRCSSQSGHNTVSWYQQALGQGPQFIFQYYREEENGRGNFPPRFSGLQFPNYSSELNVNALELDDSALYLCASSLVSRGGVDTQYFGPGTRLTVL.

V and J are TRBV5-8 and TRBJ2-4; 8 positions agree with TRBD2. V was clipped by 0 bases and J by 6 bases; unmatched bases: 8. Germline V lookup: CDR1 SGHTS, CDR2 YDEGEE. CDR3 size: 16 residues. The CDR3 loop is CASSLAAGVQGNIQYF. Written as DNA, the CDR3 is TGTGCCAGCAGCTTGGCAGCGGGAGTGCAGGGAAACATTCAGTACTTC.

This clone was observed a handful of times. The chain couples TRBV6-6 to TRBJ2-3; 7 nucleotides match TRBD1. V shed 1 base and J 6 bases; nucleotides not matched to a gene: 7. CDR1 and CDR2 (germline): MNHNY, SVGAGI (reference sequence). CDR3 length equals 15 residues. The CDR3 DNA reads as TGTGCCAGCAGTTACTTTTCCACAGGGGACGATACGCAGTATTTT. This translates into CASSYFSTGDDTQYF.

The chain combines TRBV28 with TRBJ1-4; TRBD1 aligns across 11 bases. The trim removed 4 bases at V and 7 bases at J, leaving 8 bases unmatched. CDR3 length: 16 residues. Germline V gene sequence: CDR1 MDHEN, CDR2 SYDVKM. The CDR3 spells CASSWGQGVEGEKLFF. In nucleotides, the CDR3 is TGTGCCAGCAGTTGGGGACAGGGGGTTGAGGGTGAAAAACTGTTTTTT.

Points on this clone: Relative to the germline gene, one junction end is altered; a read error may explain this. This chain uses TRBV19 with TRBJ1-1; possible D gene TRBD1, 5 bases. The germline V gene encodes CDR1 LNHDA and CDR2 SQIVND (reference sequence). CDR3 length: 13 amino acids. The CDR3 sequence: CASSTGTHTEAFF. In DNA, the CDR3 is TGTGCCAGCAGTACCGGGACTCACACTGAAGCTTTCTTT. Together with reference TRBV19 and TRBJ1-1, the CDR3 gives the full variable domain: DGGITQSPKYLFRKEGQNVTLSCEQNLNHDAMYWYRQDPGQGLRLIYYSQIVNDFQKGDIAEGYSVSREKKESFPLTVTSAQKNPTAFYLCASSTGTHTEAFFGQGTRLTVV.

The chain is built from TRBV6-6 and TRBJ2-3; the D gene is possibly TRBD2 (6 bases). Trimming shortened V by 7 bases and J by 3 bases, and 14 bases separated the two germline ends. Germline V gene sequence: CDR1 MNHNY, CDR2 SVGAGI (reference sequence). The CDR3 sequence is 14 residues long. DNA of the CDR3: TGTGCCAGCAAGGGTGGCGGGGTTACAGATACGCAGTATTTT. Translated: CASKGGGVTDTQYF.

In DNA, the CDR3 is TGTGCCAGCAGCGCAGGGGCCACCCTCACAGATACGCAGTATTTT. Its protein is CASSAGATLTDTQYF. The V call is TRBV7-9, the J call TRBJ2-3; TRBD1 might be the D (6 bases). There are 15 residues in the CDR3. Germline V gene sequence: CDR1 SEHNR, CDR2 FQNEAQ (reference sequence). V lost 5 bases and J 2 bases, leaving 14 bases between the germline ends. The full variable domain, its missing parts supplied by reference TRBV7-9 and TRBJ2-3, is DTGVSQNPRHKITKRGQNVTFRCDPISEHNRLYWYRQTLGQGPEFLTYFQNEAQLEKSRLLSDRFSAERPKGSFSTLEIQRTEQGDSAMYLCASSAGATLTDTQYFGPGTRLTVL.

About this clone: The sample carries other DNA sequences with the same CDR3. J is TRBJ2-5 and V is TRBV19, with D possibly TRBD1 on 5 matching bases. The V gene lost 0 bases and the J gene lost 0 bases, with 5 bases spanning the gap. CDR1 and CDR2 from the germline V gene are LNHDA and SQIVND (reference sequence). The length of the CDR3 is 14 residues. The CDR3 DNA is TGTGCCAGTAGTATAGACAGGGACCAAGAGACCCAGTACTTC. This translates into CASSIDRDQETQYF. The full variable domain, its missing parts supplied by reference TRBV19 and TRBJ2-5, is DGGITQSPKYLFRKEGQNVTLSCEQNLNHDAMYWYRQDPGQGLRLIYYSQIVNDFQKGDIAEGYSVSREKKESFPLTVTSAQKNPTAFYLCASSIDRDQETQYFGPGTRLLVL.

CDR3 in amino acids: CASSDSYYRGPSYEQYF. The CDR3 DNA is TGTGCCAGCAGTGACTCATATTACAGGGGGCCCTCCTACGAGCAGTACTTC. The chain employs TRBV6-4 and TRBJ2-7; 9 nucleotides align to TRBD1. Germline values: CDR1 MRHNA, CDR2 SNTAGT. This CDR3 is built from 17 residues. J gave up 0 bases and V 0 bases, and 6 bases lay outside the gene matches.

The chain employs TRBV29-1 and TRBJ2-1; TRBD2 matches 7 bases. The germline gives CDR1 SQVTM, CDR2 ANQGSEA. The ends lost 3 bases at V and 5 bases at J; junction bases unmatched: 1. This CDR3 has 12 residues. CDR3 in amino acids: CSVDSGDNEQFF. CDR3 DNA: TGCAGCGTTGACAGCGGGGACAATGAGCAGTTCTTC.

The J gene is TRBJ2-3, the V gene TRBV4-1; 9 bases line up with TRBD2. The CDR3 is 16 residues long. V lost 0 bases to trimming and J lost 4 bases; unmatched junction nucleotides: 5. Germline V gene sequence: CDR1 MGHRA, CDR2 YSYEKL. Here the CDR3 DNA reads TGCGCCAGCAGCCAAGATTTAGCGGGAGTGTCAGATACGCAGTATTTT. As protein: CASSQDLAGVSDTQYF.

The rearrangement links TRBV28 to TRBJ2-3; D is ambiguous. Germline V lookup: CDR1 MDHEN, CDR2 SYDVKM. This CDR3 comprises 13 residues. Trimming removed 3 bases at V and 5 bases at J, with 9 bases between. The CDR3 DNA reads as TGTGCCAGCAGTTTCCCTGGTAGAGATACGCAGTATTTT. It is translated as CASSFPGRDTQYF.

The chain uses TRBV29-1 and TRBJ2-5; D is unclear. The CDR3 sequence is 12 residues long. V was trimmed by 3 bases and J by 6 bases, leaving 11 bases between them. CDR1 SQVTM and CDR2 ANQGSEA come from the germline V gene. This CDR3 reads CSVDPSRQTQYF. CDR3 bases: TGCAGCGTTGATCCCAGCAGGCAGACCCAGTACTTC.

The chain has TRBV6-1 and TRBJ2-5; D perhaps matches TRBD2 (5 bases). The J call may be mistaken, given a closer DNA end match to TRBJ2-7. Germline CDR1 MNHNS, CDR2 SASEGT. The CDR3 length is 15 residues. The CDR3 nucleotides are TGTGCCAGCAGTGAAGTAGCGCGGAGGTCCTACGAGCAGTACTTC. The encoded protein is CASSEVARRSYEQYF.

The J gene is TRBJ1-4, the V gene TRBV6-1; D gene uncertain. V shed 6 bases and J shed 10 bases, with 18 bases lying between them. The CDR3 has 14 residues. Germline loops: CDR1 MNHNS, CDR2 SASEGT. The CDR3 bases are TGTGCCAGCAGATCCGACCGGATTTCGGGAAAACTGTTTTTT. Amino acid sequence: CASRSDRISGKLFF.

The chain combines TRBV28 with TRBJ1-4, with unresolved D. This CDR3 spans 14 amino acids. The V gene lost 6 bases and the J gene lost 0 bases, with 8 bases spanning the gap. Per germline, CDR1 MDHEN and CDR2 SYDVKM. CDR3 in amino acids: CASRRGATNEKLFF. For the CDR3, the DNA is TGTGCCAGCAGACGAGGTGCAACTAATGAAAAACTGTTTTTT.

Turning to this clone: The junction does not match germline at one end; this may be a read error. J is TRBJ1-5 and V is TRBV7-9; possible D gene TRBD1, 6 bases. Germline V lookup: CDR1 SEHNR, CDR2 FQNEAQ (reference sequence). This CDR3 has 18 amino acids. CDR3 nucleotides: TGTGCCAGCAGCATAGCATCCTCGGGGACATCTCGCAATCAGCCCCAGCATTTT. Translated: CASSIASSGTSRNQPQHF.

The CDR3 reads CASSRGGASSYEQYF. CDR3 DNA: TGTGCCAGCAGTAGAGGCGGAGCCAGCTCCTACGAGCAGTACTTC. The V gene is TRBV2, the J gene TRBJ2-7; D call uncertain. Germline V CDR1 and CDR2: SNHLY, FYNNEI. This CDR3 is built from 15 residues. V was cut by 5 bases and J by 0 bases, with 14 bases left in between.

V and J are TRBV6-1 and TRBJ1-5, with a tentative D call TRBD1 (5 bases). This CDR3 region has 14 residues. Per germline, CDR1 MNHNS and CDR2 SASEGT. Trimming took off 7 bases at V and 2 bases at J, with 12 bases between the two ends. CDR3 nucleotides: TGTGCCAGCACCCCCGGGGGGGGCAATCAGCCCCAGCATTTT. This translates into CASTPGGGNQPQHF.

The count of this clone is one. J is TRBJ1-1 and V is TRBV6-6; D is unresolved. This CDR3 contains 14 residues. Looked up from germline, CDR1 is MNHNY and CDR2 is SVGAGI (reference sequence). V gave up 2 bases and J gave up 3 bases, with 10 bases separating them. In DNA form, the CDR3 reads TGTGCCAGCAGTTACGGCCCCGCGGACACTGAAGCTTTCTTT. Its protein is CASSYGPADTEAFF.